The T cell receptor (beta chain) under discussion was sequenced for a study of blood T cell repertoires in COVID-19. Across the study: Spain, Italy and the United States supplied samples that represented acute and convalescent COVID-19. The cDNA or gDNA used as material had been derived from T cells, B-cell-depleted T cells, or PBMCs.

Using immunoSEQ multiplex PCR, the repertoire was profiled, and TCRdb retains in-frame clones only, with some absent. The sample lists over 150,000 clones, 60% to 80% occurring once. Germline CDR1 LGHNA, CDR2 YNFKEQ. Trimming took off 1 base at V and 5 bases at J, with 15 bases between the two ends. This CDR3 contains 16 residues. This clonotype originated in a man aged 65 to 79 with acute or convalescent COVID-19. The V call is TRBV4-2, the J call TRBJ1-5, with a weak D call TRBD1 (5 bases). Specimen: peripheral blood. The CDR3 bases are TGTGCCAGCAGCCAAGGCGGCAGGGTGGGCGATCAGCCCCAGCATTTT. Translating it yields CASSQGGRVGDQPQHF.